The rows below give T cell receptor beta chains drawn from one sample of a study of blood T cell repertoires in COVID-19. Here immunoSEQ multiplex PCR was the method, and the copy in TCRdb shows in-frame clones only, minus some. The table lists roughly 320,000 clones, about 90% of them singletons. Material: peripheral blood. Receptors were obtained from a woman aged 25-40 years with COVID-19, enrolled during active disease. Both conserved end residues are part of each CDR3. Fields, in order: CDR3 protein, CDR3 DNA, V gene, D gene, J gene, CDR3 length, clone size. D genes are given only for firm matches. For some rows the clone size is stated as once, few or many, or as a class when expanded; others skip it.

CDR3aa: CASSLGGLKAFF
CDR3nt: TGTGCCAGCAGCTTAGGGGGGCTGAAAGCTTTCTTT
v_gene: TRBV11-2
d_gene: -
j_gene: TRBJ1-1
len: 12
abundance: -

CDR3aa: CATSRERTGAFGNQPQHF
CDR3nt: TGTGCCACCAGCAGGGAAAGGACAGGGGCGTTCGGCAATCAGCCCCAGCATTTT
v_gene: TRBV15
d_gene: TRBD1
j_gene: TRBJ1-5
len: 18
abundance: -

CDR3aa: CASSYSGRSNEKLFF
CDR3nt: TGTGCCAGCAGTTACTCGGGCAGATCAAATGAAAAACTGTTTTTT
v_gene: TRBV6-5
d_gene: -
j_gene: TRBJ1-4
len: 15
abundance: few

CDR3aa: CALAGGGYEQFF
CDR3nt: TGTGCCTTAGCGGGGGGTGGGTATGAGCAGTTCTTC
v_gene: TRBV2
d_gene: TRBD2
j_gene: TRBJ2-1
len: 12
abundance: once

CDR3aa: CATSRDLNTIYF
CDR3nt: TGTGCCACCAGCAGAGATCTAAACACCATATATTTT
v_gene: TRBV15
d_gene: -
j_gene: TRBJ1-3
len: 12
abundance: -

CDR3aa: CASSLAKVGVGEQFF
CDR3nt: TGTGCCAGCAGCTTGGCCAAGGTCGGGGTGGGTGAGCAGTTCTTC
v_gene: TRBV5-4
d_gene: -
j_gene: TRBJ2-1
len: 15
abundance: -

CDR3aa: CASSLEVSSATNEKLFF
CDR3nt: TGCGCCAGCAGCTTGGAGGTCTCCAGCGCAACTAATGAAAAACTGTTTTTT
v_gene: TRBV5-1
d_gene: -
j_gene: TRBJ1-4
len: 17
abundance: -

CDR3aa: CASSLSRDRSDEQYF
CDR3nt: TGTGCCAGCAGCTTATCCCGGGACAGGAGCGACGAGCAGTACTTC
v_gene: TRBV5-4
d_gene: TRBD1
j_gene: TRBJ2-7
len: 15
abundance: -

CDR3aa: CATQGRGQGYTEAFF
CDR3nt: TGTGCCACCCAGGGTAGGGGACAGGGTTACACTGAAGCTTTCTTT
v_gene: TRBV6-6
d_gene: TRBD1
j_gene: TRBJ1-1
len: 15
abundance: -

CDR3aa: CASSSGQIGPQPQHF
CDR3nt: TGTGCCAGCAGTTCCGGACAGATTGGGCCGCAGCCCCAGCATTTT
v_gene: TRBV6-2/TRBV6-3
d_gene: -
j_gene: TRBJ1-5
len: 15
abundance: -

CDR3aa: CASSQEVVSYGYTF
CDR3nt: TGCGCCAGCAGCCAAGAAGTAGTTTCCTATGGCTACACCTTC
v_gene: TRBV4-1
d_gene: -
j_gene: TRBJ1-2
len: 14
abundance: -

CDR3aa: CATAGNTEAFF
CDR3nt: TGTGCCACCGCAGGGAACACTGAAGCTTTCTTT
v_gene: TRBV6-6
d_gene: -
j_gene: TRBJ1-1
len: 11
abundance: -

CDR3aa: CASSLSAGGPYEQYF
CDR3nt: TGTGCCAGCAGCTTGAGTGCGGGGGGGCCATACGAGCAGTACTTC
v_gene: TRBV5-4
d_gene: TRBD2
j_gene: TRBJ2-7
len: 15
abundance: -

CDR3aa: CASRSRAGELFF
CDR3nt: TGTGCCAGCAGGTCGAGGGCCGGGGAGCTGTTTTTT
v_gene: TRBV5-4
d_gene: -
j_gene: TRBJ2-2
len: 12
abundance: once

CDR3aa: CASSPGGLGYGYTF
CDR3nt: TGTGCCAGCTCACCGGGGGGGCTTGGCTATGGCTACACCTTC
v_gene: TRBV18
d_gene: -
j_gene: TRBJ1-2
len: 14
abundance: -

CDR3aa: CASSLGDRRTGELFF
CDR3nt: TGCGCCAGCAGCTTGGGGGACAGGCGCACCGGGGAGCTGTTTTTT
v_gene: TRBV5-1
d_gene: TRBD1
j_gene: TRBJ2-2
len: 15
abundance: -

CDR3aa: CASSSYTGTGSPLHF
CDR3nt: TGCGCCAGCAGCTCCTATACCGGGACAGGATCACCCCTCCACTTT
v_gene: TRBV5-1
d_gene: TRBD1
j_gene: TRBJ1-6
len: 15
abundance: -

CDR3aa: CASSQGWGMNTGELFF
CDR3nt: TGCGCCAGCAGCCAAGGGTGGGGCATGAACACCGGGGAGCTGTTTTTT
v_gene: TRBV4-1
d_gene: -
j_gene: TRBJ2-2
len: 16
abundance: -

CDR3aa: CASSLVWASGGLSQETQYF
CDR3nt: TGCGCCAGCAGCTTGGTTTGGGCTAGCGGGGGACTATCCCAAGAGACCCAGTACTTC
v_gene: TRBV5-1
d_gene: TRBD2
j_gene: TRBJ2-5
len: 19
abundance: -

CDR3aa: CATSDLSDKRQGNSPLHF
CDR3nt: TGTGCCACCAGTGATTTGTCCGATAAACGACAGGGGAATTCACCCCTCCACTTT
v_gene: TRBV24-1
d_gene: TRBD1
j_gene: TRBJ1-6
len: 18
abundance: -

CDR3aa: CAIHRGLNYGYTF
CDR3nt: TGTGCCATCCACAGGGGCCTGAACTATGGCTACACCTTC
v_gene: TRBV6-6
d_gene: TRBD1
j_gene: TRBJ1-2
len: 13
abundance: -

CDR3aa: CASSPAAGGRGTQYF
CDR3nt: TGTGCCAGCAGCCCCGCAGCGGGGGGGCGTGGAACGCAGTATTTT
v_gene: TRBV2
d_gene: TRBD2
j_gene: TRBJ2-3
len: 15
abundance: -

CDR3aa: CASSQDRGSKNIQYF
CDR3nt: TGTGCCAGCAGCCAAGATAGGGGGTCTAAAAACATTCAGTACTTC
v_gene: TRBV4-2
d_gene: -
j_gene: TRBJ2-4
len: 15
abundance: once

CDR3aa: CASSPTRGFGYTF
CDR3nt: TGTGCCAGCTCACCTACCAGGGGATTTGGCTACACCTTC
v_gene: TRBV18
d_gene: -
j_gene: TRBJ1-2
len: 13
abundance: -

CDR3aa: CASSLGPSGFSSTDTQYF
CDR3nt: TGTGCCAGCAGCTTAGGACCAAGCGGCTTCTCTAGCACAGATACGCAGTATTTT
v_gene: TRBV7-6
d_gene: -
j_gene: TRBJ2-3
len: 18
abundance: -

CDR3aa: CASSQNREAFF
CDR3nt: TGTGCCAGCAGCCAGAATCGGGAAGCTTTCTTT
v_gene: TRBV3-1/TRBV3-2
d_gene: -
j_gene: TRBJ1-1
len: 11
abundance: once

CDR3aa: CASSVTGAEAGELFF
CDR3nt: TGTGCCAGCAGCGTAACAGGGGCGGAGGCCGGGGAGCTGTTTTTT
v_gene: TRBV9
d_gene: TRBD1
j_gene: TRBJ2-2
len: 15
abundance: -

CDR3aa: CASSPPRQWYSNQPQHF
CDR3nt: TGTGCCAGTAGCCCCCCCCGACAGTGGTATAGCAATCAGCCCCAGCATTTT
v_gene: TRBV19
d_gene: -
j_gene: TRBJ1-5
len: 17
abundance: -

CDR3aa: CASSGGGGATTQYF
CDR3nt: TGTGCCAGCAGTGGCGGGGGGGGTGCAACTACGCAGTATTTT
v_gene: TRBV27
d_gene: TRBD2
j_gene: TRBJ2-3
len: 14
abundance: -

CDR3aa: CASSGAGGGALDTQYF
CDR3nt: TGTGCCAGCAGCGGGGCTGGCGGGGGGGCGCTGGATACGCAGTATTTT
v_gene: TRBV7-6
d_gene: TRBD2
j_gene: TRBJ2-3
len: 16
abundance: -

CDR3aa: CASSLARVTRETQYF
CDR3nt: TGTGCCAGCAGCTTAGCGCGGGTGACCCGGGAGACCCAGTACTTC
v_gene: TRBV7-9
d_gene: -
j_gene: TRBJ2-5
len: 15
abundance: -

CDR3aa: CASSLSRGVNTEAFF
CDR3nt: TGTGCCAGCAGCTTATCCCGGGGGGTGAACACTGAAGCTTTCTTT
v_gene: TRBV13
d_gene: -
j_gene: TRBJ1-1
len: 15
abundance: -

CDR3aa: CATSGDRVNYGYTF
CDR3nt: TGTGCCACCAGCGGGGACAGGGTTAACTATGGCTACACCTTC
v_gene: TRBV15
d_gene: TRBD1
j_gene: TRBJ1-2
len: 14
abundance: -

CDR3aa: CASSDGQGGSGYTF
CDR3nt: TGTGCCAGCAGCGACGGACAGGGGGGATCTGGCTACACCTTC
v_gene: TRBV6-5
d_gene: TRBD1
j_gene: TRBJ1-2
len: 14
abundance: -

CDR3aa: CASLRGGRAFF
CDR3nt: TGTGCCAGCCTCAGAGGGGGAAGGGCTTTCTTT
v_gene: TRBV6-5
d_gene: -
j_gene: TRBJ1-1
len: 11
abundance: -

CDR3aa: CASSDGTSGGDTQYF
CDR3nt: TGCGCCAGCAGCGATGGGACTAGCGGGGGGGATACGCAGTATTTT
v_gene: TRBV5-1
d_gene: TRBD2
j_gene: TRBJ2-3
len: 15
abundance: once

CDR3aa: CASRARSYNEQFF
CDR3nt: TGTGCCAGCAGGGCTCGCTCCTACAATGAGCAGTTCTTC
v_gene: TRBV6-5
d_gene: -
j_gene: TRBJ2-1
len: 13
abundance: -

CDR3aa: CASSLAGEGTQYF
CDR3nt: TGTGCCAGCAGCTTAGCGGGGGAGGGGACCCAGTACTTC
v_gene: TRBV7-2
d_gene: TRBD2
j_gene: TRBJ2-5
len: 13
abundance: -

CDR3aa: CASSWGQSNTGELFF
CDR3nt: TGTGCCAGCAGTTGGGGACAGTCGAACACCGGGGAGCTGTTTTTT
v_gene: TRBV6-5
d_gene: TRBD1
j_gene: TRBJ2-2
len: 15
abundance: few

CDR3aa: CASSQDAAGLTRGNTIYF
CDR3nt: TGCGCCAGCAGCCAAGATGCCGCAGGTCTCACGAGAGGAAACACCATATATTTT
v_gene: TRBV4-1
d_gene: -
j_gene: TRBJ1-3
len: 18
abundance: -

CDR3aa: CASSLGRGQPQHF
CDR3nt: TGTGCCAGCAGCTTAGGCAGGGGTCAGCCCCAGCATTTT
v_gene: TRBV11-2
d_gene: -
j_gene: TRBJ1-5
len: 13
abundance: -

CDR3aa: CASSLTRQVNTEAFF
CDR3nt: TGTGCCAGCAGCCTCACACGACAGGTGAACACTGAAGCTTTCTTT
v_gene: TRBV3-1/TRBV3-2
d_gene: -
j_gene: TRBJ1-1
len: 15
abundance: -

CDR3aa: CASRPIGETGELFF
CDR3nt: TGTGCCAGCAGACCGATTGGGGAGACCGGGGAGCTGTTTTTT
v_gene: TRBV7-2
d_gene: -
j_gene: TRBJ2-2
len: 14
abundance: -

CDR3aa: CASSPTSGGAVDEQFF
CDR3nt: TGTGCCAGCAGCCCGACTAGCGGGGGGGCTGTAGATGAGCAGTTCTTC
v_gene: TRBV5-8
d_gene: TRBD2
j_gene: TRBJ2-1
len: 16
abundance: -

CDR3aa: CASSMTSAWVTQYF
CDR3nt: TGTGCCAGTAGTATGACTAGCGCGTGGGTGACCCAGTACTTC
v_gene: TRBV19
d_gene: TRBD2
j_gene: TRBJ2-5
len: 14
abundance: -

CDR3aa: CATSDFPSGGKISTDTQYF
CDR3nt: TGTGCCACCAGTGATTTCCCTAGCGGGGGGAAAATCAGCACAGATACGCAGTATTTT
v_gene: TRBV24-1
d_gene: TRBD2
j_gene: TRBJ2-3
len: 19
abundance: -

CDR3aa: CASSFQGMNTEAFF
CDR3nt: TGTGCCAGCAGTTTCCAGGGAATGAACACTGAAGCTTTCTTT
v_gene: TRBV2
d_gene: -
j_gene: TRBJ1-1
len: 14
abundance: -

CDR3aa: CASSAFYGYTF
CDR3nt: TGTGCCAGCAGCGCGTTCTATGGCTACACCTTC
v_gene: TRBV6-2/TRBV6-3
d_gene: -
j_gene: TRBJ1-2
len: 11
abundance: -

CDR3aa: CAGGQGGYEQYF
CDR3nt: TGTGCTGGCGGACAGGGAGGCTACGAGCAGTACTTC
v_gene: TRBV5-4
d_gene: TRBD1
j_gene: TRBJ2-7
len: 12
abundance: -

CDR3aa: CASRLLGIGELFF
CDR3nt: TGTGCCAGCAGACTCTTGGGCATCGGGGAGCTGTTTTTT
v_gene: TRBV6-5
d_gene: -
j_gene: TRBJ2-2
len: 13
abundance: -

CDR3aa: CASSLGDSVSGNTIYF
CDR3nt: TGCGCCAGCAGCTTGGGGGACAGCGTCTCTGGAAACACCATATATTTT
v_gene: TRBV5-1
d_gene: TRBD1
j_gene: TRBJ1-3
len: 16
abundance: -

CDR3aa: CASSPDSSGNTIYF
CDR3nt: TGCGCCAGCAGCCCGGACAGCTCTGGAAACACCATATATTTT
v_gene: TRBV4-1
d_gene: -
j_gene: TRBJ1-3
len: 14
abundance: -

CDR3aa: CASSVRDRGYGYTF
CDR3nt: TGTGCCAGCAGCGTCCGGGACAGGGGGTATGGCTACACCTTC
v_gene: TRBV5-5
d_gene: TRBD1
j_gene: TRBJ1-2
len: 14
abundance: few

CDR3aa: CASSSQTSGNTIYF
CDR3nt: TGTGCCAGCAGCTCCCAGACATCTGGAAACACCATATATTTT
v_gene: TRBV11-2
d_gene: -
j_gene: TRBJ1-3
len: 14
abundance: -